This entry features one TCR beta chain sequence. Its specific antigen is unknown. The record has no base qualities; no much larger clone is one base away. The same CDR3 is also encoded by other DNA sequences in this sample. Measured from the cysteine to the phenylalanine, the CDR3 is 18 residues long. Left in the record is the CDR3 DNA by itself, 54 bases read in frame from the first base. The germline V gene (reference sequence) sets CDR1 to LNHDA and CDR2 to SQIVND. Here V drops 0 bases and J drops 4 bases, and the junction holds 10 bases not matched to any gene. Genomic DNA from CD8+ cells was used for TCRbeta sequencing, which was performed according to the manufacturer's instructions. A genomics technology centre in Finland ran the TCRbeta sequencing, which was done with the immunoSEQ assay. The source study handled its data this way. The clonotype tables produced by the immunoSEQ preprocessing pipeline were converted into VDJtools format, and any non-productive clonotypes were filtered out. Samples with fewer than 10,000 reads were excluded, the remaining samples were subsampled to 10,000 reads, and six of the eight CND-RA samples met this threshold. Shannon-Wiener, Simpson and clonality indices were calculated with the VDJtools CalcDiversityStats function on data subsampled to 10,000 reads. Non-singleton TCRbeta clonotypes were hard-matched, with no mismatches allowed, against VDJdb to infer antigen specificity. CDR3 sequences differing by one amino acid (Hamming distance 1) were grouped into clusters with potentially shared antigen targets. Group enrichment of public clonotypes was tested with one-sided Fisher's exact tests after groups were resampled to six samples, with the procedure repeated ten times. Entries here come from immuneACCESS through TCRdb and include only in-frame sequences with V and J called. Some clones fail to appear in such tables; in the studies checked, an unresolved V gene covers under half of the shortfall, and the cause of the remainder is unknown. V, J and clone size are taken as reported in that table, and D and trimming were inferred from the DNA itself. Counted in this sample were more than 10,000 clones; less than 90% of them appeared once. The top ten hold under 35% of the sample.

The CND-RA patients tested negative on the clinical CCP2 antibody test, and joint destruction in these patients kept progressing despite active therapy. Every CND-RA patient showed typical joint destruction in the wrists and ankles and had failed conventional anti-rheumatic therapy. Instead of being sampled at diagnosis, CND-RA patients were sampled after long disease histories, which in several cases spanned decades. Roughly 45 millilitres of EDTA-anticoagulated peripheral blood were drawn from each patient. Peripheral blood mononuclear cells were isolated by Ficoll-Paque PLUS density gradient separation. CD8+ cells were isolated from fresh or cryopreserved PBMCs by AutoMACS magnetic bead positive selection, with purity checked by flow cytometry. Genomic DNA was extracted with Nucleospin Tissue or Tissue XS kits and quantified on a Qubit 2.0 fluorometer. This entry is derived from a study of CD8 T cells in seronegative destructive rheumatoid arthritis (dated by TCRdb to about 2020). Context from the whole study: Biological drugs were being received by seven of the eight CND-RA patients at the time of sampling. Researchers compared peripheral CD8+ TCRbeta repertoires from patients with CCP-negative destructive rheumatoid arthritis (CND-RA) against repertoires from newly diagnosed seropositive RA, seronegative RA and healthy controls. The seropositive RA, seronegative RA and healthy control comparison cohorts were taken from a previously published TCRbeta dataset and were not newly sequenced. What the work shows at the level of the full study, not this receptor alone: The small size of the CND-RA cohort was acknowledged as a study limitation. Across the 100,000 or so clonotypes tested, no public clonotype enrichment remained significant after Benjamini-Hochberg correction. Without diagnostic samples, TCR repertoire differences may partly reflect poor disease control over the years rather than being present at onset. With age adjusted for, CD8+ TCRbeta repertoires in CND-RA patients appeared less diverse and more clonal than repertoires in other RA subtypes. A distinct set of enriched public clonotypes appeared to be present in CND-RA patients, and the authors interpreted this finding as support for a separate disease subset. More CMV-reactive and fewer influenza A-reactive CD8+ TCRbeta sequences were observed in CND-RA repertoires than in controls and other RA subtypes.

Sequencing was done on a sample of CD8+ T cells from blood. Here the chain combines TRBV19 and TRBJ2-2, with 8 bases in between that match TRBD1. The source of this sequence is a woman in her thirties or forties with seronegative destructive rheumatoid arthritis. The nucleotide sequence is TGTGCCAGTAGTATAGATTTATCGACAGGGGTTACCACCGGGGAGCTGTTTTTT. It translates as CASSIDLSTGVTTGELFF.